Sequencing of this TCR beta chain was carried out in a study of shared clonotypes between healthy human individuals. Study-wide results and caveats: A limitation of the genetic and exposure-history diversity represented arose from few donors.

Assay: immunoSEQ multiplex PCR; the TCRdb copy retains only in-frame clones and omits some. The table lists about 2 million clones, 90% to 95% of them singletons, with 0.1% to 0.15% in the top ten. A remark on this clone: The antigen is undetermined.

Only Caucasian adults living in Nashville, Tennessee made up the donor group. CDR3 size: 16 residues. In germline, CDR1 is SQVTM, CDR2 ANQGSEA. The V gene lost 5 bases and the J gene lost 1 base, with 20 bases spanning the gap. The material sequenced was naive CD4+ T cells sorted from blood. Sample subset: CD45RA+ positively selected. The chain uses TRBV29-1 and TRBJ1-2; D gene unclear. This clonotype was obtained from a man aged 18 to 29 in good health. Here the CDR3 reads CSVQGFGDTSNYGYTF. CDR3 DNA sequence: TGCAGCGTTCAAGGGTTCGGGGATACTAGTAACTATGGCTACACCTTC.